This T cell receptor (beta chain) was obtained from a study of cytomegalovirus exposure and HLA in healthy donors. Study-level findings and limits: Both high specificity and high sensitivity reportedly marked the classifier's diagnosis of cytomegalovirus status.

V lost 9 bases and J lost 4; bases outside the gene matches: 8. Germline V lookup: CDR1 MNHNY, CDR2 SVGAGI (reference sequence). CDR3 size: 13 residues. A note on this clone: No antigen is known for it.

PCR used 60 Vbeta primers and 13 Jbeta primers. Produced via immunoSEQ multiplex PCR; TCRdb's table is partial and in-frame only. The table includes around 60,000 clones, approximately 80% detected once. The rearrangement links TRBV6-6 to TRBJ2-5, with 7 bases lining up with TRBD1. Input material: PBMCs. This sequence was found in a male donor in good health and CMV-seronegative. The CDR3 nucleotides are TGTGCCAGTCAAGAGGGGGCTGGAGAGACCCAGTACTTC. Translating it yields CASQEGAGETQYF.